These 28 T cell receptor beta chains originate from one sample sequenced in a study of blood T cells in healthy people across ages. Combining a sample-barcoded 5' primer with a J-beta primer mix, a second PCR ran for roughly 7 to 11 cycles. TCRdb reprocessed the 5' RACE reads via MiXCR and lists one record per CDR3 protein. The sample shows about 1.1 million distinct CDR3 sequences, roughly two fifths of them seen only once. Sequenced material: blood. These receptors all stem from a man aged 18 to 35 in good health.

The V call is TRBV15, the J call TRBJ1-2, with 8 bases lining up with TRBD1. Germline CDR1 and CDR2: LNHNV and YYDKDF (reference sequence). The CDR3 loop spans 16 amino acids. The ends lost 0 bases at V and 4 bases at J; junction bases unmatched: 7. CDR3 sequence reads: CATSRDSRGLAYGYTF. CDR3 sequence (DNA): TGTGCCACCAGCAGAGATAGCAGGGGGCTGGCCTATGGCTACACCTTC.

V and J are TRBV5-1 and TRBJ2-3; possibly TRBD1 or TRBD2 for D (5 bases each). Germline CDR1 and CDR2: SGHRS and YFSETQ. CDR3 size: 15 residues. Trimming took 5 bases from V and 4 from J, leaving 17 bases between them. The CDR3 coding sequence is TGCGCCAGCAGGGACCCAACCCGGGGCCCAGATACGCAGTATTTT. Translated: CASRDPTRGPDTQYF.

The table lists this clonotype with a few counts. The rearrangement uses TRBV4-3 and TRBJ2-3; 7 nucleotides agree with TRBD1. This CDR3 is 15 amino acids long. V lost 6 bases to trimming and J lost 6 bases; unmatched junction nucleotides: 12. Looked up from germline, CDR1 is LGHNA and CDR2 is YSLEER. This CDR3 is CASSDRVLGRDTQYF. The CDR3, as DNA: TGCGCCAGCAGTGACAGGGTGTTGGGTCGTGATACGCAGTATTTT.

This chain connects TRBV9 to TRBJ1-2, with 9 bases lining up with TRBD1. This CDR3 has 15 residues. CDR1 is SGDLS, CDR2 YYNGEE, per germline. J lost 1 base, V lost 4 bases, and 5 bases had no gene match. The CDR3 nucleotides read TGTGCCAGCAGCCCCGGGGACAGGGATAACTATGGCTACACCTTC. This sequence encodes CASSPGDRDNYGYTF.

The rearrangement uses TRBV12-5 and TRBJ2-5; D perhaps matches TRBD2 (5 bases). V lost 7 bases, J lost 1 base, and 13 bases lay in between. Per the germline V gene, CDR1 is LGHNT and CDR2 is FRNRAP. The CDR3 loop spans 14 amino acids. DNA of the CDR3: TGTGCTAGTGCCCCCCTAGCAGTCCAAGAGACCCAGTACTTC. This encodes CASAPLAVQETQYF.

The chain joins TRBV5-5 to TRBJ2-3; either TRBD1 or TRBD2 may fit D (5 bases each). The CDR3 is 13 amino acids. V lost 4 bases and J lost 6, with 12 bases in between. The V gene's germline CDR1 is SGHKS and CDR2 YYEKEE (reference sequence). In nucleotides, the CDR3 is TGTGCCAGCAGCGGGGACGTCGTGGATACGCAGTATTTT. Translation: CASSGDVVDTQYF.

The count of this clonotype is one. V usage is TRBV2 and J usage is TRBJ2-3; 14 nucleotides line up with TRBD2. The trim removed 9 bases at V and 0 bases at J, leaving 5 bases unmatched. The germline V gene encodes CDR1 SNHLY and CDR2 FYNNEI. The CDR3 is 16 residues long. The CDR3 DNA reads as TGTGCCAGAGGGACTAGCGGGGGTACTAGCACAGATACGCAGTATTTT. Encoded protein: CARGTSGGTSTDTQYF.

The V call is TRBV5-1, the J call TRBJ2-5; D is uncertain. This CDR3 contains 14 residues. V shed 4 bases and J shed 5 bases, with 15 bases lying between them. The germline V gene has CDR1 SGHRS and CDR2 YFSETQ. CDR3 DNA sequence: TGCGCCAGCAGCGCGGATACCCCTTTGGAGACCCAGTACTTC. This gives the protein CASSADTPLETQYF.

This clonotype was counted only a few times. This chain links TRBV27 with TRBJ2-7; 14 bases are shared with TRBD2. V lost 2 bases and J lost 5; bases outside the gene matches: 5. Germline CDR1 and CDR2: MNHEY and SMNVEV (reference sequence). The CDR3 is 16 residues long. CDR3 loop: CASSLARLAGGHEQYF. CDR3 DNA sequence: TGTGCCAGCAGTTTAGCACGACTAGCGGGGGGGCACGAGCAGTACTTC.

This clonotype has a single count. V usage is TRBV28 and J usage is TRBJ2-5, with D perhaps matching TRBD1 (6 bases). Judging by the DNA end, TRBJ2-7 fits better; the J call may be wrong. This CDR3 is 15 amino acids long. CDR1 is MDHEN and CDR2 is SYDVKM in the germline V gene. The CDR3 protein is CASSSGTPVLDEQYF. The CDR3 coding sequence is TGTGCCAGCAGTTCCGGGACACCCGTTTTAGACGAGCAGTACTTC.

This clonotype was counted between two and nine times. This CDR3 is CASSQEGDRVSDGYTF. CDR3 in DNA: TGTGCCAGCAGTCAGGAGGGGGACAGAGTTAGCGATGGCTACACCTTC. The chain recombines TRBV25-1 with TRBJ1-2; 7 positions match TRBD1. The CDR3 has 16 amino acids. Germline V gene lookup returns CDR1 MGHDK and CDR2 SYGVNS. With 5 bases clipped from V and 6 bases from J, the junction kept 15 bases outside the gene matches.

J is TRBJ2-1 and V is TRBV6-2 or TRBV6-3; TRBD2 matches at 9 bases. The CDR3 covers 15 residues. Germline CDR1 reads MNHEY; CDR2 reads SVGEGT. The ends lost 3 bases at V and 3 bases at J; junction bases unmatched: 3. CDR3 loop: CASSYSSGDYNEQFF. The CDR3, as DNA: TGTGCCAGCAGTTATTCTAGCGGGGACTACAATGAGCAGTTCTTC.

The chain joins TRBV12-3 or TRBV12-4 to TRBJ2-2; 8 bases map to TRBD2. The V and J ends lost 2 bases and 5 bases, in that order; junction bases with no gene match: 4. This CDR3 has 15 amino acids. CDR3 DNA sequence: TGTGCCAGCAGTTTACGGGGGGGGCCAACCGGGGAGCTGTTTTTT. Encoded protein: CASSLRGGPTGELFF.

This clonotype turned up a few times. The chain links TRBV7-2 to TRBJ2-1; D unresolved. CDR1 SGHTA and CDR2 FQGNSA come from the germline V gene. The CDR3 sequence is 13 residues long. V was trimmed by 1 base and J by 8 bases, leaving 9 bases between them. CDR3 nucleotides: TGTGCCAGCAGCTTAGGGGCTAATTATGAGCAGTTCTTC. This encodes CASSLGANYEQFF.

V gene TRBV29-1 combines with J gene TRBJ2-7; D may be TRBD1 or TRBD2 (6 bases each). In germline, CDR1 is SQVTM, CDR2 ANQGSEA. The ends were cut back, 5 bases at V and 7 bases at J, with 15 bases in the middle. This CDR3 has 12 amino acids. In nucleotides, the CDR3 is TGCAGCGTTAGGGGGGCCTTGGGTGAGCAGTACTTC. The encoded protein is CSVRGALGEQYF.

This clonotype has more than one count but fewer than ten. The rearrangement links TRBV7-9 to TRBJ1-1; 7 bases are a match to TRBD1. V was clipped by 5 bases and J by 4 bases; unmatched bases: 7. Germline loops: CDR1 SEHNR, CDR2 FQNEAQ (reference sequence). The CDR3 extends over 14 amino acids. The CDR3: CASSPNRGATEAFF. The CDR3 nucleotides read TGTGCCAGCAGCCCCAACAGGGGTGCCACTGAAGCTTTCTTT.

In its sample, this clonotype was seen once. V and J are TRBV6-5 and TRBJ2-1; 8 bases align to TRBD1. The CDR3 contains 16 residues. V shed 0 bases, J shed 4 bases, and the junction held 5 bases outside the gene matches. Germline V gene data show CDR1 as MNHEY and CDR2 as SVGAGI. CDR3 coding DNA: TGTGCCAGCAGTTACTCGGAGGGGACAGGTTACAATGAGCAGTTCTTC. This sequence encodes CASSYSEGTGYNEQFF.

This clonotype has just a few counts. This chain's CDR3 is CSANTGTGIFSGYTF. The CDR3 DNA sequence: TGCAGTGCTAACACCGGGACAGGGATATTTAGTGGCTACACCTTC. This chain uses TRBV20-1 with TRBJ1-2; 9 bases agree with TRBD1. This CDR3 has 15 residues. Germline V gene lookup returns CDR1 DFQATT and CDR2 SNEGSKA (reference sequence). V was clipped by 4 bases and J by 7 bases; unmatched bases: 13.

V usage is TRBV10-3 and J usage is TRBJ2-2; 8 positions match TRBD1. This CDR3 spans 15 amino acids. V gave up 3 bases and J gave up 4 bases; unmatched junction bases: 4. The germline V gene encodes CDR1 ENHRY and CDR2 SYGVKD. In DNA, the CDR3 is TGTGCCATCAGTGATGAGACAGGGGTCACCGGGGAGCTGTTTTTT. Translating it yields CAISDETGVTGELFF.

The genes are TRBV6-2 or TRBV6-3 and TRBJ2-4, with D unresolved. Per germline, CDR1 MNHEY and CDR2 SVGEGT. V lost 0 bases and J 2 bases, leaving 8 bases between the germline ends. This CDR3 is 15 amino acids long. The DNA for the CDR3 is TGTGCCAGCAGTTACTCCGGGCAATCCAAAAACATTCAGTACTTC. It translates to CASSYSGQSKNIQYF.

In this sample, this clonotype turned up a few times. The CDR3 region has the DNA TGTGCCAGCAGCGAGGCCACCACAGGGGGAACTGAAGCTTTCTTT. Translating gives CASSEATTGGTEAFF. J is TRBJ1-1 and V is TRBV4-2; 8 bases map to TRBD1. V lost 5 bases to trimming and J lost 5 bases; unmatched junction nucleotides: 10. The CDR3 is 15 residues long. Germline V CDR1 and CDR2: LGHNA, YNFKEQ.

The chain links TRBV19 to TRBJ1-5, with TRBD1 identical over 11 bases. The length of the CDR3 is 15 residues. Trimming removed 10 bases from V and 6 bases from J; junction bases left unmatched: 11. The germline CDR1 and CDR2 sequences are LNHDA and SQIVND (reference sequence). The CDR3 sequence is CATRTGGQGGQPQHF. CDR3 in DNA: TGTGCCACCAGGACGGGGGGACAGGGGGGTCAGCCCCAGCATTTT.

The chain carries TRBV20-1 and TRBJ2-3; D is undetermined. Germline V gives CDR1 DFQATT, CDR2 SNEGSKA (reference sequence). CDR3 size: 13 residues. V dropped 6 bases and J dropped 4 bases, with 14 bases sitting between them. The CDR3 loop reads CSATLGSADTQYF. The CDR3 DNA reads TGCAGTGCCACGTTAGGGTCTGCAGATACGCAGTATTTT.

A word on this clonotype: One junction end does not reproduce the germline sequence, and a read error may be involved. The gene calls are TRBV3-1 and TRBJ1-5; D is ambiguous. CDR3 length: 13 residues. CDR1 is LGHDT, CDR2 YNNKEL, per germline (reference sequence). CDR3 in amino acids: CASNQGLDQPQHF. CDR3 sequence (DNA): TGTGCCAGCAACCAAGGTCTGGATCAGCCCCAGCATTTT.

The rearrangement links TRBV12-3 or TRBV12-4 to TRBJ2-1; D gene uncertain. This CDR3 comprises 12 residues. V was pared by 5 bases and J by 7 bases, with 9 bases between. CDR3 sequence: CASSPASNEQFF. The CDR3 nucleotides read TGTGCCAGCAGTCCAGCAAGTAATGAGCAGTTCTTC.

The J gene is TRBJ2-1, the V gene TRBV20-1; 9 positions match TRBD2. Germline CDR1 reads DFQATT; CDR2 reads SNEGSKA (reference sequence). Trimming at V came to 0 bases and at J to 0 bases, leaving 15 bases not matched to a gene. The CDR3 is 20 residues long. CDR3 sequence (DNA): TGCAGTGCTAGAGAGGCTCCGGACGCGGGGGGGTTAGACTCCTACAATGAGCAGTTCTTC. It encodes CSAREAPDAGGLDSYNEQFF.

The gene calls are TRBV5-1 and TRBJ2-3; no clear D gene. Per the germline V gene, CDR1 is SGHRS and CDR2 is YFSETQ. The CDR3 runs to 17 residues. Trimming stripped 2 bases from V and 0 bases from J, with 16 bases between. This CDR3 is CASSFTAAVLSTDTQYF. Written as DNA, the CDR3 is TGCGCCAGCAGCTTTACGGCCGCCGTCCTTAGCACAGATACGCAGTATTTT.

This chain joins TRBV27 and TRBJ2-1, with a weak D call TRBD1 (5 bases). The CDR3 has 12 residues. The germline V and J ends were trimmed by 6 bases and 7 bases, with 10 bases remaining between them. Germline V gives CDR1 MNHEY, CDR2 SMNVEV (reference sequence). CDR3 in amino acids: CASRDMGNEQFF. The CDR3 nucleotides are TGTGCCAGCAGGGACATGGGGAATGAGCAGTTCTTC.